This record looks at one T cell receptor beta chain sequence and its context. Profiled with immunoSEQ multiplex PCR; TCRdb holds only in-frame clones, not every one. This table holds some 90,000 clones, 91% found once. These data are taken from a study of T cell changes during pregnancy in multiple sclerosis. V was trimmed by 6 bases and J by 0 bases, leaving 16 bases between them. CDR1 and CDR2 from the germline V gene are SGDLS and YYNGEE. The CDR3 runs to 16 residues. This receptor was identified in a female donor in good health, enrolled as a control in a pregnancy study. This sample comprised peripheral blood, obtained after pregnancy. The chain has TRBV9 and TRBJ2-1; tentative D call: TRBD1 (5 bases). CDR3 sequence reads: CASTLSDIPSYNEQFF. CDR3 DNA sequence: TGTGCCAGCACCCTATCGGACATCCCCTCCTACAATGAGCAGTTCTTC.